The 22 T cell receptor beta chains presented below share a single source sample, sequenced in a study of T cells in tuberculosis. Time point here: new active TB diagnosis, blood taken before or within 7 days of starting treatment. TCRdb's copy holds only in-frame clones and misses some; the assay was immunoSEQ multiplex PCR. In the table there are some 31,000 clones, more than 75% of which are singletons. The sequencing used PBMCs, collected at tuberculosis diagnosis. The receptors were sampled from an adult with tuberculosis.

V and J are TRBV28 and TRBJ1-2; TRBD1 might be the D (6 bases). CDR3 length: 14 residues. Germline lookup yields CDR1 MDHEN and CDR2 SYDVKM. Trimming stripped 5 bases from V and 4 bases from J, with 14 bases between. CDR3: CASSQGTTLYGYTF. The CDR3 DNA reads as TGTGCCAGCAGTCAAGGGACAACCCTCTATGGCTACACCTTC.

The chain is built from TRBV7-2 and TRBJ1-4, with 8 nucleotides matching TRBD1. Germline lookup yields CDR1 SGHTA and CDR2 FQGNSA. V was pared by 5 bases and J by 4 bases, with 15 bases of the junction left unmatched. This CDR3 spans 18 amino acids. This CDR3 reads CASSITGTGYRVNEKLFF. The CDR3 DNA reads as TGTGCCAGCAGCATAACCGGGACAGGATATAGGGTTAATGAAAAACTGTTTTTT.

J is TRBJ2-5 and V is TRBV11-2; 8 nucleotides match TRBD2. This CDR3 comprises 15 residues. Germline V gives CDR1 SGHAT, CDR2 FQNNGV. V was pared by 0 bases and J by 4 bases, with 4 bases of the junction left unmatched. CDR3: CASSLEAGAGETQYF. DNA for the CDR3: TGTGCCAGCAGCTTAGAAGCGGGAGCGGGAGAGACCCAGTACTTC.

The chain combines TRBV4-1 with TRBJ1-2; D ambiguous. With 4 bases removed from V and 4 bases from J, the gap between germline ends came to 10 bases. This CDR3 has 13 amino acids. CDR1 is MGHRA, CDR2 YSYEKL, per germline. The CDR3 DNA sequence: TGCGCCAGCAGCCTTGCAGAGGGCTATGGCTACACCTTC. Protein: CASSLAEGYGYTF.

This sequence joins TRBV6-6 and TRBJ2-5; 8 bases map to TRBD1. The ends lost 6 bases at V and 6 bases at J; junction bases unmatched: 6. Germline V gene sequence: CDR1 MNHNY, CDR2 SVGAGI (reference sequence). The CDR3 runs to 13 residues. CDR3 in amino acids: CASRLDRAKTQYF. The DNA for the CDR3 is TGTGCCAGCAGATTGGACAGGGCCAAGACCCAGTACTTC.

This sequence joins TRBV5-1 and TRBJ1-1; 7 bases are shared with TRBD1. The length of the CDR3 is 15 residues. The V gene's germline CDR1 is SGHRS and CDR2 YFSETQ. J was trimmed by 0 bases and V by 3 bases; bases with no gene match: 5. In DNA, the CDR3 is TGCGCCAGCAGCTGGGGACAGACTCTGAACACTGAAGCTTTCTTT. This encodes CASSWGQTLNTEAFF. Variable domain in full (rest from reference TRBV5-1 and TRBJ1-1): KAGVTQTPRYLIKTRGQQVTLSCSPISGHRSVSWYQQTPGQGLQFLFEYFSETQRNKGNFPGRFSGRQFSNSRSEMNVSTLELGDSALYLCASSWGQTLNTEAFFGQGTRLTVV.

This clone was seen more than once but under ten times. The chain employs TRBV6-5 and TRBJ1-6; TRBD1 aligns across 8 bases. V shed 6 bases and J 7 bases; nucleotides not matched to a gene: 2. CDR3 length: 13 residues. Germline CDR1 and CDR2: MNHEY and SVGAGI. In DNA, the CDR3 is TGTGCCAGCAGCCGGACAGGGAATTCACCCCTCCACTTT. Translating it yields CASSRTGNSPLHF.

The chain carries TRBV30 and TRBJ2-5; 7 nucleotides match TRBD2. V shed 4 bases, J shed 2 bases, and the junction held 4 bases outside the gene matches. Germline V gene sequence: CDR1 GTSNPN, CDR2 SVGIG (reference sequence). This CDR3 has 13 amino acids. CDR3 loop: CAWTIGGQETQYF. The CDR3 DNA sequence: TGTGCCTGGACCATCGGGGGGCAAGAGACCCAGTACTTC.

The rearrangement links TRBV11-3 to TRBJ2-7, with 9 bases matching TRBD1. V dropped 4 bases and J dropped 3; count of bases not matched to a gene: 1. Germline assignment: CDR1 SGHNT and CDR2 YENEEA. The CDR3 extends over 13 amino acids. The CDR3 DNA sequence: TGTGCCAGCAGCTCGGACAGGGGCTACGAGCAGTACTTC. This translates into CASSSDRGYEQYF.

This chain uses TRBV7-9 with TRBJ2-7, with D possibly TRBD2 on 5 matching bases. Trimming took off 4 bases at V and 5 bases at J, with 21 bases between the two ends. Germline lookup yields CDR1 SEHNR and CDR2 FQNEAQ (reference sequence). This CDR3 is built from 16 residues. The CDR3 bases are TGTGCCAGCAGCTCCTTCCTACGGCTAGCTGTCCACGAGCAGTACTTC. Protein: CASSSFLRLAVHEQYF.

The chain uses TRBV2 and TRBJ2-4, with D maybe TRBD1 (5 bases). This CDR3 is 12 amino acids long. CDR1 is SNHLY and CDR2 is FYNNEI in the germline V gene. With 6 bases removed from V and 7 bases from J, the gap between germline ends came to 10 bases. The CDR3 nucleotides read TGTGCCAGCAGGGAACAGGATAACATTCAGTACTTC. This codes for CASREQDNIQYF.

As DNA, the CDR3 is TGTGCCAGCTCCACCCGGCGGGGCAGCTCGAACACCGGGGAGCTGTTTTTT. This sequence encodes CASSTRRGSSNTGELFF. The gene calls are TRBV18 and TRBJ2-2; weak D call: TRBD2 (6 bases). Per germline, CDR1 KGHSH and CDR2 LQKENI. The CDR3 has 17 amino acids. The V end was cut by 6 bases, the J end by 0 bases, with 17 bases between.

This rearrangement joins TRBV6-1 to TRBJ2-3; 7 positions match TRBD2. CDR3 length: 14 amino acids. Trimming cost V 4 bases and J 3 bases; bases outside gene matches: 4. Germline V lookup: CDR1 MNHNS, CDR2 SASEGT. CDR3 protein: CASSGLAVTDTQYF. The CDR3 bases are TGTGCCAGCAGTGGACTAGCAGTAACAGATACGCAGTATTTT.

This clone occurred once. This sequence joins TRBV7-9 and TRBJ2-7, with D tentatively TRBD2 (7 bases). Germline V gene data show CDR1 as SEHNR and CDR2 as FQNEAQ (reference sequence). Trimming removed 6 bases at V and 3 bases at J, with 15 bases between. This CDR3 is built from 14 residues. The CDR3 nucleotides are TGTGCCAGCAGGTTTTCGGGGGGCCACTACGAGCAGTACTTC. Its protein is CASRFSGGHYEQYF.

The chain uses TRBV28 and TRBJ2-3; D call uncertain. The V and J ends lost 3 bases and 9 bases respectively, with 10 bases between them. The CDR3 covers 12 residues. Germline loops: CDR1 MDHEN, CDR2 SYDVKM. The CDR3 loop reads CASSFGRSTQYF. The DNA for the CDR3 is TGTGCCAGCAGTTTTGGCAGGTCGACGCAGTATTTT. Variable domain in full (rest from reference TRBV28 and TRBJ2-3): DVKVTQSSRYLVKRTGEKVFLECVQDMDHENMFWYRQDPGLGLRLIYFSYDVKMKEKGDIPEGYSVSREKKERFSLILESASTNQTSMYLCASSFGRSTQYFGPGTRLTVL.

The chain carries TRBV6-4 and TRBJ2-3; D is possibly TRBD2 (6 bases). This CDR3 has 13 residues. Trimming removed 5 bases at V and 4 bases at J, with 10 bases between. Per the germline V gene, CDR1 is MRHNA and CDR2 is SNTAGT. The CDR3, as DNA: TGTGCCAGCAGTCCAGGAGGGGCAGATACGCAGTATTTT. As protein: CASSPGGADTQYF.

The gene calls are TRBV7-2 and TRBJ2-5; the D is unclear. V lost 1 base to trimming and J lost 6 bases, with 9 bases between them. This CDR3 has 13 amino acids. Germline V lookup: CDR1 SGHTA, CDR2 FQGNSA. The CDR3 reads CASSLGEVQTQYF. CDR3 DNA sequence: TGTGCCAGCAGCTTAGGAGAGGTCCAGACCCAGTACTTC.

The rearrangement joins TRBV7-6 to TRBJ2-3; D unresolved. This CDR3 is built from 15 residues. The V end lost 5 bases, the J end lost 0 bases, and 12 bases lay between the germline ends. CDR1 is SGHVS, CDR2 FNYEAQ, per germline. The CDR3 reads CASSRRRVSTDTQYF. CDR3 DNA sequence: TGTGCCAGCAGCCGGAGACGGGTTAGCACAGATACGCAGTATTTT.

The sample holds a few counts of this clone. V is TRBV15 and J is TRBJ1-4, with 7 positions matching TRBD1. The CDR3 runs to 15 residues. CDR1 is LNHNV, CDR2 YYDKDF, per germline (reference sequence). J gave up 4 bases and V 0 bases, and 2 bases lay outside the gene matches. The CDR3 region has the DNA TGTGCCACCAGCAGAGATGGGGACAGTAATGAAAAACTGTTTTTT. Protein sequence: CATSRDGDSNEKLFF. The full variable domain, its missing parts supplied by reference TRBV15 and TRBJ1-4, is DAMVIQNPRYQVTQFGKPVTLSCSQTLNHNVMYWYQQKSSQAPKLLFHYYDKDFNNEADTPDNFQSRRPNTSFCFLDIRSPGLGDTAMYLCATSRDGDSNEKLFFGSGTQLSVL.

This clone was detected a few times. Other DNA variants within this sample encode the same CDR3. Written as DNA, the CDR3 is TGCGCCAGCAGTGAGAGCCAGGGCTATGGCTACACCTTC. Encoded protein: CASSESQGYGYTF. The chain couples TRBV10-1 to TRBJ1-2; D possibly corresponds to TRBD1 (5 bases). CDR1 WNHNN and CDR2 SYGVQD come from the germline V gene (reference sequence). Trimming shortened V by 2 bases and J by 4 bases, and 8 bases separated the two germline ends. The CDR3 contains 13 residues.

V gene TRBV7-3 combines with J gene TRBJ2-2; D ambiguous. The CDR3 extends over 12 amino acids. V lost 3 bases to trimming and J lost 3 bases, with 2 bases between them. Germline V gene lookup returns CDR1 SGHTA and CDR2 FQGTGA. This CDR3 is CASSFDTGELFF. CDR3 DNA: TGTGCCAGCAGCTTCGACACCGGGGAGCTGTTTTTT.

This chain joins TRBV5-6 and TRBJ2-2, with a tentative D call TRBD1 (6 bases). The CDR3 is 17 amino acids. CDR1 and CDR2 (germline): SGHDT, YYEEEE. Trimming left V 1 base short and J 0 bases short, with 13 bases between. CDR3 DNA: TGTGCCAGCAGCTTGACCCAGGGGCCTGCGAACACCGGGGAGCTGTTTTTT. Protein product: CASSLTQGPANTGELFF.